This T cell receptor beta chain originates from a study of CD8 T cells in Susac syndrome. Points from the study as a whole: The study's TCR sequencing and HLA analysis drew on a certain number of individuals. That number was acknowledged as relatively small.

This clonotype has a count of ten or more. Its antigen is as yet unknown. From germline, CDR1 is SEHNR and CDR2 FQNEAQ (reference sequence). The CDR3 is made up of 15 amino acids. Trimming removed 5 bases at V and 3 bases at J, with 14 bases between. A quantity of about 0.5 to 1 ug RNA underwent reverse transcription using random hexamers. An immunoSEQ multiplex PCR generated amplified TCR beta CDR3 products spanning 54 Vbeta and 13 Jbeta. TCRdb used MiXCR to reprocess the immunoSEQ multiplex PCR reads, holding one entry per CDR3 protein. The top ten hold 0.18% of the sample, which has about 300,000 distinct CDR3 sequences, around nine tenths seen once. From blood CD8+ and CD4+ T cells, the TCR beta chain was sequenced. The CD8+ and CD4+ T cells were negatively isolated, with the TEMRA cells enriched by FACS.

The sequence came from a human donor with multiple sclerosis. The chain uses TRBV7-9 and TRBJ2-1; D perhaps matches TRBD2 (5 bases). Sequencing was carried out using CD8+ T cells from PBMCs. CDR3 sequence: CASSQESEVYNEQFF. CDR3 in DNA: TGTGCCAGCAGCCAAGAATCGGAGGTCTACAATGAGCAGTTCTTC.